A single sample gave rise to the 28 T cell receptor beta chains below, sequenced in a study of CD8 T cells in Susac syndrome. RNA was extracted with the RNeasy kit, and a quantity of roughly 0.5 to 1 ug was reverse transcribed using random hexamers. From the immunoSEQ multiplex PCR reads, TCRdb called clonotypes with MiXCR, one entry per CDR3 protein. This table holds 150,000 to 200,000 distinct CDR3 sequences, more than 90% found once. The sequencing input was CD4+ T cells from PBMCs. The source of these receptors is a human donor in good health.

V is TRBV2 and J is TRBJ2-7; the D gene is possibly TRBD1 (6 bases). CDR3 length equals 13 residues. With 8 bases removed from V and 3 bases from J, the gap between germline ends came to 14 bases. Per the germline V gene, CDR1 is SNHLY and CDR2 is FYNNEI. CDR3 in DNA: TGTGCCAGCGCTGGACAGTCGGTCTACGAGCAGTACTTC. It specifies CASAGQSVYEQYF.

This chain uses TRBV3-1 with TRBJ2-1; D tentatively reads TRBD1 or TRBD2 (5 bases each). Between the trimmed V and J ends, which lost 4 bases and 10 bases, there was a span of 11 bases. The CDR3 loop spans 12 amino acids. Per the germline V gene, CDR1 is LGHDT and CDR2 is YNNKEL (reference sequence). The CDR3 here is CASSLGDGEQFF. The CDR3 DNA follows: TGTGCCAGCAGCCTAGGGGACGGCGAGCAGTTCTTC.

V and J are TRBV6-5 and TRBJ2-2; no definite D call. Germline V gene lookup returns CDR1 MNHEY and CDR2 SVGAGI. V lost 7 bases, J lost 6 bases, and 9 bases lay in between. The CDR3 is 12 residues long. As DNA, the CDR3 is TGTGCCAGCAAAAGACACTCCGGGGAGCTGTTTTTT. It yields the protein CASKRHSGELFF.

The chain employs TRBV29-1 and TRBJ1-2, with D possibly being TRBD1 (5 bases). V lost 1 base and J 5 bases, leaving 8 bases between the germline ends. The CDR3 has 12 residues. Germline loops: CDR1 SQVTM, CDR2 ANQGSEA. CDR3: CSVEGGKYGYTF. The CDR3 bases are TGCAGCGTTGAAGGGGGCAAGTATGGCTACACCTTC.

The chain couples TRBV27 to TRBJ1-2, with D possibly matching TRBD1 (5 bases). CDR1 is MNHEY and CDR2 is SMNVEV in the germline V gene (reference sequence). The V and J ends lost 6 bases and 1 base respectively, with 15 bases between them. CDR3 size: 15 residues. The CDR3 DNA reads as TGTGCCAGCAGCCCTAGCTGGGGCCATAACTATGGCTACACCTTC. This sequence encodes CASSPSWGHNYGYTF.

V usage is TRBV6-2 or TRBV6-3 and J usage is TRBJ2-7, with D uncertain. Trimming shortened V by 6 bases and J by 0 bases, and 9 bases separated the two germline ends. The germline V gene has CDR1 MNHEY and CDR2 SVGEGT. The CDR3 length is 13 residues. This chain's CDR3 is CASSPLFSYEQYF. The CDR3 region has the DNA TGTGCCAGCAGCCCGCTTTTCTCCTACGAGCAGTACTTC.

This clonotype was counted a single time. V gene TRBV2 combines with J gene TRBJ2-7, with 8 nucleotides matching TRBD1. The J segment lost 5 bases and the V segment lost 5 bases, leaving 2 bases of the junction unmatched. Germline loops: CDR1 SNHLY, CDR2 FYNNEI. The CDR3 contains 12 residues. The CDR3 spells CASSMDRDEQYF. The DNA of the CDR3 is TGTGCCAGCAGTATGGACAGGGACGAGCAGTACTTC.

This chain connects TRBV20-1 to TRBJ1-6; D is unclear. The V end lost 3 bases, the J end lost 5 bases, and 8 bases lay between the germline ends. The germline gives CDR1 DFQATT, CDR2 SNEGSKA (reference sequence). There are 13 residues in the CDR3. The CDR3 reads CSARGGNNSPLHF. For the CDR3, the DNA is TGCAGTGCTAGGGGCGGCAATAATTCACCCCTCCACTTT.

This chain connects TRBV20-1 to TRBJ1-6, with 9 bases identical to TRBD1. The CDR3 contains 12 residues. Germline V gene lookup returns CDR1 DFQATT and CDR2 SNEGSKA (reference sequence). In DNA, the CDR3 is TGCAGCGGACAGGGGAGGGATTCACCCCTCCACTTT. The encoded protein is CSGQGRDSPLHF.

V is TRBV10-3 and J is TRBJ2-3; 8 nucleotides agree with TRBD2. V dropped 0 bases and J dropped 2; count of bases not matched to a gene: 4. The CDR3 has 16 amino acids. CDR1 and CDR2 (germline): ENHRY, SYGVKD. For the CDR3, the DNA is TGTGCCATCAGTGAGTCGGTGCGGGGGGACACAGATACGCAGTATTTT. Translating gives CAISESVRGDTDTQYF.

The V and J genes are TRBV6-5 and TRBJ1-5; D might be TRBD1 (6 bases). The ends were cut back, 6 bases at V and 3 bases at J, with 9 bases in the middle. The CDR3 runs 13 residues. CDR1 and CDR2 (germline): MNHEY, SVGAGI. CDR3 protein: CASSRGNNQPQHF. The CDR3 DNA reads TGTGCCAGCAGCAGGGGTAACAATCAGCCCCAGCATTTT.

The rearrangement links TRBV20-1 to TRBJ2-1; the D gene is possibly TRBD1 (6 bases). The CDR3 covers 12 residues. Germline lookup yields CDR1 DFQATT and CDR2 SNEGSKA (reference sequence). The ends were cut back, 5 bases at V and 8 bases at J, with 13 bases in the middle. The CDR3 DNA reads TGCAGTGCTCCCCAGGGGCGGGATGAGCAGTTCTTC. Amino acid sequence: CSAPQGRDEQFF.

The chain is built from TRBV9 and TRBJ2-3; D might be TRBD2 (5 bases). The V and J ends lost 4 bases and 4 bases respectively, with 13 bases between them. Germline values: CDR1 SGDLS, CDR2 YYNGEE. This CDR3 has 14 amino acids. The CDR3, as DNA: TGTGCCAGCAGCCCCCGGGGTAGGGCAGATACGCAGTATTTT. It is translated as CASSPRGRADTQYF.

J is TRBJ1-5 and V is TRBV29-1; 8 bases are shared with TRBD1. The ends lost 4 bases at V and 5 bases at J; junction bases unmatched: 10. The CDR3 totals 15 residues. Germline lookup yields CDR1 SQVTM and CDR2 ANQGSEA. CDR3 DNA: TGCAGCGTTGTTTTTGGAGACAGGGGTTATCAGCCCCAGCATTTT. It codes for CSVVFGDRGYQPQHF.

This clonotype is a singleton in its sample. J is TRBJ2-7 and V is TRBV20-1; D is unclear. Trimming pared 0 bases from V and 4 bases from J, leaving 13 bases between. The CDR3 has 14 residues. CDR1 is DFQATT and CDR2 is SNEGSKA in the germline V gene (reference sequence). CDR3 loop: CSARESGSTYEQYF. The CDR3 DNA reads as TGCAGTGCTAGAGAAAGTGGCAGTACTTACGAGCAGTACTTC.

The chain couples TRBV7-9 to TRBJ2-7; 9 bases agree with TRBD1. V gave up 5 bases and J gave up 5 bases; unmatched junction bases: 10. The CDR3 loop spans 15 amino acids. Germline V gene lookup returns CDR1 SEHNR and CDR2 FQNEAQ (reference sequence). The CDR3 here is CASSIRTGVWHEQYF. CDR3 coding DNA: TGTGCCAGCAGCATTCGGACAGGGGTATGGCACGAGCAGTACTTC.

This chain links TRBV7-2 with TRBJ2-5; D is unclear. V was shortened by 2 bases and J by 0 bases, with 7 bases between the two germline ends. Per germline, CDR1 SGHTA and CDR2 FQGNSA. The CDR3 is made up of 14 amino acids. CDR3 residues: CASSLQLYQETQYF. CDR3 nucleotides: TGTGCCAGCAGCTTACAGCTGTACCAAGAGACCCAGTACTTC.

The chain joins TRBV20-1 to TRBJ1-5, with TRBD1 as a possible D gene (6 bases). The CDR3 covers 12 residues. CDR1 DFQATT and CDR2 SNEGSKA come from the germline V gene (reference sequence). V lost 5 bases, J lost 4 bases, and 9 bases lay in between. Here the CDR3 DNA reads TGCAGTGCTCAACAGGGAAATCAGCCCCAGCATTTT. It codes for CSAQQGNQPQHF.

The chain recombines TRBV6-2 or TRBV6-3 with TRBJ1-2; D is unresolved. The V end was cut by 6 bases, the J end by 7 bases, with 12 bases between. The CDR3 has 12 residues. The germline V gene has CDR1 MNHEY and CDR2 SVGEGT. The CDR3 sequence: CASRDESGGYTF. The DNA of the CDR3 is TGTGCCAGCAGAGACGAATCTGGTGGCTACACCTTC.

V gene TRBV7-2 combines with J gene TRBJ2-5; D is possibly TRBD1 (5 bases). From germline, CDR1 is SGHTA and CDR2 FQGNSA. Trimming cost V 5 bases and J 4 bases, with 11 bases left between them. This CDR3 is 13 amino acids long. CDR3 in amino acids: CASSARQLETQYF. The CDR3 DNA sequence: TGTGCCAGCAGCGCACGACAGTTAGAGACCCAGTACTTC.

The chain links TRBV7-3 to TRBJ2-6; unclear D gene. The CDR3 runs to 15 residues. V was trimmed by 5 bases and J by 4 bases, leaving 12 bases between them. The germline V gene encodes CDR1 SGHTA and CDR2 FQGTGA. CDR3 nucleotide sequence: TGTGCCAGCAGCGCAACCGGGTCCGGGGCCAACGTCCTGACTTTC. Its translation is CASSATGSGANVLTF.

The chain combines TRBV3-1 with TRBJ2-1; no reliable D call. The CDR3 runs to 16 residues. V lost 4 bases and J lost 6, with 19 bases in between. CDR1 is LGHDT, CDR2 YNNKEL, per germline (reference sequence). The CDR3 DNA follows: TGTGCCAGCAGCCCGATTGTTGTAGCTGACCCCAATGAGCAGTTCTTC. Encoded protein: CASSPIVVADPNEQFF.

This chain links TRBV23-1 with TRBJ1-2, with D perhaps matching TRBD1 (6 bases). TRBV23-1 is assigned to the ORF class and has an uncertain function. V lost 4 bases to trimming and J lost 7 bases, with 16 bases between them. The CDR3 covers 14 residues. The CDR3 nucleotides read TGCGCCAGCAGTCTCCTCCCGGGGACAACTGGCTACACCTTC. Its protein is CASSLLPGTTGYTF.

In nucleotides, the CDR3 is TGCGCCAGCAGCTTGAGCACCAGCGGGAATACGCAGTATTTT. It encodes CASSLSTSGNTQYF. The V call is TRBV5-1, the J call TRBJ2-3, with 7 bases fitting TRBD2. The CDR3 sequence is 14 residues long. V dropped 1 base and J dropped 7; count of bases not matched to a gene: 6. CDR1 is SGHRS, CDR2 YFSETQ, per germline.

This clonotype was observed once. This chain joins TRBV9 and TRBJ1-2, with TRBD1 matching over 7 bases. The length of the CDR3 is 15 residues. V was clipped by 4 bases and J by 4 bases; unmatched bases: 10. Germline V lookup: CDR1 SGDLS, CDR2 YYNGEE. CDR3 protein: CASSTRQGKGYGYTF. In nucleotides, the CDR3 is TGTGCCAGCAGCACGCGACAGGGCAAGGGCTATGGCTACACCTTC.

The chain uses TRBV3-1 and TRBJ2-1, with unresolved D. CDR1 and CDR2 from the germline V gene are LGHDT and YNNKEL (reference sequence). Trimming took 1 base from V and 3 from J, leaving 13 bases between them. This CDR3 comprises 16 residues. The DNA of the CDR3 is TGTGCCAGCAGCCAAGCATCACAGCCAGTCTACAATGAGCAGTTCTTC. Translation gives CASSQASQPVYNEQFF.

The gene calls are TRBV7-9 and TRBJ2-3; D is perhaps TRBD1 or TRBD2 (5 bases each). The length of the CDR3 is 14 residues. Looked up from germline, CDR1 is SEHNR and CDR2 is FQNEAQ (reference sequence). Trimming shortened V by 3 bases and J by 0 bases, and 7 bases separated the two germline ends. The CDR3 sequence: CASSFRDSTDTQYF. CDR3 DNA: TGTGCCAGCAGCTTCCGGGACAGCACAGATACGCAGTATTTT.

V gene TRBV7-2 combines with J gene TRBJ1-5; unclear D gene. V was trimmed by 4 bases and J by 4 bases, leaving 17 bases between them. The CDR3 covers 16 residues. The V gene's germline CDR1 is SGHTA and CDR2 FQGNSA. The CDR3 region is CASSSTFGPGNQPQHF. The CDR3 nucleotides are TGTGCCAGCAGCTCCACCTTTGGACCTGGGAATCAGCCCCAGCATTTT.